One and the same sample provided the 23 T cell receptor beta chains below, sequenced in a study of CD4 T cell repertoires in COVID-19. Sequencing used immunoSEQ multiplex PCR; TCRdb keeps in-frame clones, though not all of them. The sample holds 70,000 to 95,000 clones, roughly 80% seen once. Here the sequenced sample was CD4+ T cells from peripheral blood, taken after recovery from COVID-19. These receptors were obtained from a human donor who had COVID-19.

The rearrangement uses TRBV5-1 and TRBJ2-1; D remains unclear. Germline loops: CDR1 SGHRS, CDR2 YFSETQ. This CDR3 is built from 13 residues. V lost 2 bases and J lost 5, with 8 bases in between. The CDR3 nucleotides read TGCGCCAGCAGCTTTTCCCAAAACAATGAGCAGTTCTTC. Translating it yields CASSFSQNNEQFF.

V gene TRBV9 combines with J gene TRBJ2-3; no clear D gene. CDR3 length: 13 residues. Per germline, CDR1 SGDLS and CDR2 YYNGEE. The germline V and J ends were trimmed by 3 bases and 4 bases, with 9 bases remaining between them. This chain's CDR3 is CASSAEGADTQYF. Written as DNA, the CDR3 is TGTGCCAGCAGCGCTGAAGGAGCAGATACGCAGTATTTT.

The V and J genes are TRBV7-2 and TRBJ1-2, with a tentative D call TRBD1 (6 bases). This CDR3 region has 16 residues. The V end lost 2 bases, the J end lost 1 base, and 14 bases lay between the germline ends. Germline V lookup: CDR1 SGHTA, CDR2 FQGNSA. This chain's CDR3 is CASSLPGHGFNYGYTF. The CDR3, as DNA: TGTGCCAGCAGCTTACCGGGACACGGATTTAACTATGGCTACACCTTC.

This clone showed up just once. V is TRBV4-1 and J is TRBJ2-2; D ambiguous. CDR1 and CDR2 (germline): MGHRA, YSYEKL. Deletions cut 3 bases from V and 6 bases from J, with 11 bases between. The CDR3 is 14 amino acids. The CDR3: CASSQLEVAGELFF. Here the CDR3 DNA reads TGCGCCAGCAGCCAGCTCGAGGTCGCCGGGGAGCTGTTTTTT.

J is TRBJ1-2 and V is TRBV7-8; D remains ambiguous. This CDR3 is built from 14 residues. In germline, CDR1 is SGHVS, CDR2 FQNEAQ. Trimming took off 2 bases at V and 2 bases at J, with 9 bases between the two ends. The CDR3 region is CASSLSPRNYGYTF. The CDR3 bases are TGTGCCAGCAGCTTATCGCCGAGGAACTATGGCTACACCTTC.

This clone has more than one count but fewer than ten. The chain employs TRBV5-4 and TRBJ1-5; no definite D call. Trimming removed 0 bases at V and 7 bases at J, with 5 bases between. The CDR3 has 12 residues. Looked up from germline, CDR1 is SGHNT and CDR2 is YYREEE (reference sequence). CDR3 sequence reads: CASSLDQQPQHF. CDR3 nucleotide sequence: TGTGCCAGCAGCTTGGACCAACAGCCCCAGCATTTT.

This clone counts as medium-sized. The chain uses TRBV15 and TRBJ1-3; D is unclear. The CDR3 is made up of 14 amino acids. Per the germline V gene, CDR1 is LNHNV and CDR2 is YYDKDF (reference sequence). V shed 5 bases and J shed 0 bases, with 8 bases lying between them. Here the CDR3 reads CATSLLRSGNTIYF. The CDR3 DNA is TGTGCCACCAGCCTTCTACGCTCTGGAAACACCATATATTTT. Combining the CDR3 with reference TRBV15 and TRBJ1-3 gives the whole variable domain DAMVIQNPRYQVTQFGKPVTLSCSQTLNHNVMYWYQQKSSQAPKLLFHYYDKDFNNEADTPDNFQSRRPNTSFCFLDIRSPGLGDTAMYLCATSLLRSGNTIYFGEGSWLTVV.

The table lists this clone with a count of one. This sample also contains other DNA sequences that code for the same CDR3. The CDR3 reads CSVRTSGSYEQYF. The CDR3 nucleotides are TGCAGCGTCCGGACTAGCGGGAGCTACGAGCAGTACTTC. The rearrangement joins TRBV29-1 to TRBJ2-7, with 13 bases matching TRBD2. CDR1 SQVTM and CDR2 ANQGSEA come from the germline V gene. J was trimmed by 3 bases and V by 6 bases; bases with no gene match: 2. The CDR3 has 13 residues.

The rearrangement uses TRBV7-2 and TRBJ2-1, with 8 bases identical to TRBD2. This CDR3 is 12 amino acids long. V shed 5 bases and J 15 bases; nucleotides not matched to a gene: 9. Germline values: CDR1 SGHTA, CDR2 FQGNSA. Here the CDR3 DNA reads TGTGCCAGCAGCCATCCCGGGACTAGAGGGTTCTTC. Its translation: CASSHPGTRGFF.

V and J are TRBV28 and TRBJ2-5; 11 nucleotides match TRBD2. Germline assignment: CDR1 MDHEN and CDR2 SYDVKM. V dropped 5 bases and J dropped 0; count of bases not matched to a gene: 11. The CDR3 length is 18 residues. CDR3 nucleotide sequence: TGTGCCAGCAGTGTAGCGGGAGGGCCTTCGAAGAACCAAGAGACCCAGTACTTC. It encodes CASSVAGGPSKNQETQYF.

This chain connects TRBV19 to TRBJ1-3; D unresolved. The germline V gene has CDR1 LNHDA and CDR2 SQIVND (reference sequence). V lost 6 bases and J lost 0, with 12 bases in between. This CDR3 has 15 residues. Here the CDR3 reads CASRDLGYSGNTIYF. The CDR3 DNA reads TGTGCCAGTAGAGATTTAGGTTACTCTGGAAACACCATATATTTT.

The V and J genes are TRBV11-2 and TRBJ1-2, with TRBD1 matching over 9 bases. Germline V gives CDR1 SGHAT, CDR2 FQNNGV. Trimming removed 4 bases from V and 5 bases from J; junction bases left unmatched: 8. The CDR3 extends over 15 amino acids. Written as DNA, the CDR3 is TGTGCCAGCAGCTCTTTACAGGGGGCGCGGTATGGCTACACCTTC. Its translation is CASSSLQGARYGYTF.

The count of this clone is one. The gene calls are TRBV19 and TRBJ2-3; D assignment may be TRBD1 or TRBD2 (5 bases each). V was shortened by 7 bases and J by 9 bases, with 29 bases between the two germline ends. The CDR3 is made up of 17 amino acids. Per germline, CDR1 LNHDA and CDR2 SQIVND (reference sequence). In nucleotides, the CDR3 is TGTGCCAGTACCCCCGAGACAGCTCTTTTTTCGGGGAAAACGCAGTATTTT. Protein: CASTPETALFSGKTQYF.

This chain uses TRBV5-8 with TRBJ2-1; perhaps TRBD2 as D (7 bases). Germline CDR1 reads SGHTS; CDR2 reads YDEGEE. The CDR3 has 14 residues. The V end was cut by 5 bases, the J end by 0 bases, with 9 bases between. The CDR3 nucleotides are TGTGCCAGCAGACGGGGGGCCTCCTACAATGAGCAGTTCTTC. This translates into CASRRGASYNEQFF. Full variable domain (outside the CDR3, taken from reference TRBV5-8 and TRBJ2-1): EAGVTQSPTHLIKTRGQQATLRCSPISGHTSVYWYQQALGLGLQFLLWYDEGEERNRGNFPPRFSGRQFPNYSSELNVNALELEDSALYLCASRRGASYNEQFFGPGTRLTVL.

This clone was seen a handful of times. J is TRBJ2-2 and V is TRBV6-5, with TRBD1 identical over 9 bases. The CDR3 has 16 residues. CDR1 and CDR2 from the germline V gene are MNHEY and SVGAGI. V dropped 4 bases and J dropped 1; count of bases not matched to a gene: 4. CDR3 DNA sequence: TGTGCCAGCAGTTGGGAGACAGGGGGGAACACCGGGGAGCTGTTTTTT. It translates to CASSWETGGNTGELFF.

J is TRBJ1-1 and V is TRBV10-3, with D maybe TRBD1 (6 bases). The CDR3 has 15 residues. The germline V gene has CDR1 ENHRY and CDR2 SYGVKD. With 0 bases removed from V and 5 bases from J, the gap between germline ends came to 13 bases. CDR3 loop: CAISESPGAGTEAFF. The CDR3 DNA follows: TGTGCCATCAGTGAGTCGCCGGGGGCTGGAACTGAAGCTTTCTTT.

The chain joins TRBV30 to TRBJ2-6; tentative D call: TRBD2 (6 bases). V lost 0 bases, J lost 3 bases, and 9 bases lay in between. CDR1 and CDR2 from the germline V gene are GTSNPN and SVGIG (reference sequence). This CDR3 is built from 15 residues. The CDR3 coding sequence is TGTGCCTGGAGTGTGGGGGGAGATGGGGCCAACGTCCTGACTTTC. Encoded protein: CAWSVGGDGANVLTF.

This sequence joins TRBV7-3 and TRBJ2-3; no firm D call. Per the germline V gene, CDR1 is SGHTA and CDR2 is FQGTGA. V was pared by 5 bases and J by 3 bases, with 12 bases between. The CDR3 runs to 14 residues. The CDR3 DNA follows: TGTGCCAGCAGCCCCGCTCCGAAAACAGATACGCAGTATTTT. Its protein is CASSPAPKTDTQYF. The full variable domain, its missing parts supplied by reference TRBV7-3 and TRBJ2-3, is GAGVSQTPSNKVTEKGKYVELRCDPISGHTALYWYRQSLGQGPEFLIYFQGTGAADDSGLPNDRFFAVRPEGSVSTLKIQRTERGDSAVYLCASSPAPKTDTQYFGPGTRLTVL.

The chain is built from TRBV10-2 and TRBJ2-1; D uncertain. Germline V CDR1 and CDR2: WSHSY, SAAADI. V was shortened by 4 bases and J by 4 bases, with 5 bases between the two germline ends. CDR3 size: 12 residues. CDR3 loop: CASSVTYNEQFF. The CDR3 coding sequence is TGCGCCAGCAGTGTAACGTACAATGAGCAGTTCTTC.

The chain has TRBV11-2 and TRBJ2-1, with TRBD2 as a possible D gene (5 bases). The CDR3 is 15 residues long. With 4 bases removed from V and 2 bases from J, the gap between germline ends came to 12 bases. The V gene's germline CDR1 is SGHAT and CDR2 FQNNGV. The CDR3 protein is CASSSMSGAYNEQFF. The CDR3 bases are TGTGCCAGCAGCTCGATGTCCGGGGCCTACAATGAGCAGTTCTTC.

This clone appeared a single time. V gene TRBV28 combines with J gene TRBJ2-2, with 7 bases fitting TRBD2. The CDR3 totals 14 residues. Trimming at V came to 7 bases and at J to 12 bases, leaving 14 bases not matched to a gene. Germline-derived CDR1 and CDR2 are MDHEN and SYDVKM. In DNA, the CDR3 is TGTGCCAGCACCCTCGGGGTGGGCGGGAGTAAGCTGTTTTTT. This gives the protein CASTLGVGGSKLFF.

The chain recombines TRBV5-1 with TRBJ2-7; TRBD1 agrees at 9 bases. V lost 0 bases and J lost 3; bases outside the gene matches: 4. The CDR3 covers 15 residues. In germline, CDR1 is SGHRS, CDR2 YFSETQ. The CDR3 region is CASSLVTGGVYEQYF. The CDR3 DNA is TGCGCCAGCAGCTTGGTGACAGGGGGGGTCTACGAGCAGTACTTC.

The chain links TRBV5-1 to TRBJ1-1; maybe TRBD1 (6 bases). Germline values: CDR1 SGHRS, CDR2 YFSETQ. Trimming removed 7 bases from V and 4 bases from J, with 14 bases in between. CDR3 length: 13 residues. CDR3: CASADSFTTEAFF. As DNA, the CDR3 is TGCGCCAGCGCGGACAGTTTTACCACTGAAGCTTTCTTT.